A selection of T cell receptor beta chains follows, all from one sample in a study of blood T cell repertoires in COVID-19. Using immunoSEQ multiplex PCR, the repertoire was profiled, and TCRdb retains in-frame clones only, with some absent. This repertoire shows about 150,000 clones, 80% to 90% found once; its top ten account for 7.3%. Source material: PBMCs or T cells enriched from blood (not recorded which). All receptors come from a man aged 45 to 65 who had recovered from COVID-19. Each CDR3 is given without its conserved first and last residue. Fields, in order: J gene, V gene, CDR3 protein.

TRBJ2-5,TRBV19,ASSIEPGLAAQETQY
TRBJ1-1,TRBV6-2/TRBV6-3,ASSYSTGGFTEAF
TRBJ1-1,TRBV5-1,ASSHPPGRGQGNTEAF
TRBJ1-1,TRBV19,ASSLSFTGVNTEAF
TRBJ2-1,TRBV9,ASSGRAGARVYNEQF
TRBJ1-3,TRBV4-3,ASSQGRGGGNTIY
TRBJ2-1,TRBV7-2,ASSLVSSGGADEQF
TRBJ2-1,TRBV7-2,AGADWGGSYNEQF
TRBJ2-7,TRBV19,ASSIEVLSSYEQY
TRBJ2-1,TRBV7-2,ASSLQGGYEQF
TRBJ2-5,TRBV10-3,AISTTDDQETQY
TRBJ2-4,TRBV19,ASSIRDSLAKNIQY
TRBJ1-1,TRBV9,ASSVAGGVNTEAF
TRBJ1-2,TRBV3-1/TRBV3-2,ASSPGQGNNYGYT
TRBJ2-2,TRBV5-1,ASSLGTGLNTGELF
TRBJ2-3,TRBV19,ASSLQSSTDTQY
TRBJ2-1,TRBV27,ASSLRQRANEQF
TRBJ2-7,TRBV11-1,ASSSGLFQQY